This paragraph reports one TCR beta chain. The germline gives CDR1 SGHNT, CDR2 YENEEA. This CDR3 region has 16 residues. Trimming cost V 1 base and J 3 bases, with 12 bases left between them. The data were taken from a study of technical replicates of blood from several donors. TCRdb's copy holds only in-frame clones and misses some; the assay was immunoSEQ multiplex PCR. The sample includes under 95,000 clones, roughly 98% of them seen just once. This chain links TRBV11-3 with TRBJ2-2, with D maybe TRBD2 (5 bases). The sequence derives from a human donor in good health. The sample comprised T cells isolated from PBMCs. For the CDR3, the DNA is TGTGCCAGCAGCTTAGGTTACGGACTCCACACCGGGGAGCTGTTTTTT. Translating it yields CASSLGYGLHTGELFF. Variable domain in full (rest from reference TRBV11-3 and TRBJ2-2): EAGVVQSPRYKIIEKKQPVAFWCNPISGHNTLYWYLQNLGQGPELLIRYENEEAVDDSQLPKDRFSAERLKGVDSTLKIQPAELGDSAVYLCASSLGYGLHTGELFFGEGSRLTVL.